What follows is one TCR beta chain and its context. This sample stems from a study of beta chain features in type 1 diabetes. Background on the study: Cell yields, gender and age were comparable in patients and healthy donors.

Investigators reverse transcribed all isolated RNA, so they sequenced expressed TCRB transcripts. Repertoires were generated with immunoSEQ multiplex PCR, while TCRdb's copy carries only in-frame clones and drops some. This sample has nearly 350,000 clones; roughly 8% occur once, and the top ten carry around 0.44%. The CDR3 contains 13 residues. Germline V gives CDR1 SGHTA, CDR2 FQGTGA. V shed 5 bases and J shed 3 bases, with 10 bases lying between them. The rearrangement links TRBV7-3 to TRBJ1-1; D unclear. The sample taken for sequencing was central memory CD4+ T cells from blood. The source of this sequence is a woman between 18 and 29 years old in good health. The CDR3 DNA sequence: TGTGCCAGCAGCAATGGACCCGACACTGAAGCTTTCTTT. This translates into CASSNGPDTEAFF.